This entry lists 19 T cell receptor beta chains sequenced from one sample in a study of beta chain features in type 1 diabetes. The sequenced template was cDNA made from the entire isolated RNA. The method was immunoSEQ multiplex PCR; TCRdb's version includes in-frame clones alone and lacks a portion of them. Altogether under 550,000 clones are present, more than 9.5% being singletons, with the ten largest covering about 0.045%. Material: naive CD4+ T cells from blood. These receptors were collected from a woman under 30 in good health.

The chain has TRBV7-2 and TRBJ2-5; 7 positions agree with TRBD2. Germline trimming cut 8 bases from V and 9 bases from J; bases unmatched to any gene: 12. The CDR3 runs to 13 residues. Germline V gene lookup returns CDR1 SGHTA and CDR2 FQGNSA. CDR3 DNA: TGTGCCAGCGCGGGGACCAGGGAGGGGCCCCAGTACTTC. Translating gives CASAGTREGPQYF.

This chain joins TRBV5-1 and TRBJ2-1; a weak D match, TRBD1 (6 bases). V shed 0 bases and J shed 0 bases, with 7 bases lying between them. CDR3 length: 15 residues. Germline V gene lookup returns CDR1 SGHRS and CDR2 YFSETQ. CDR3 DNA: TGCGCCAGCAGCTTGGCACAGGGCTCCTACAATGAGCAGTTCTTC. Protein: CASSLAQGSYNEQFF.

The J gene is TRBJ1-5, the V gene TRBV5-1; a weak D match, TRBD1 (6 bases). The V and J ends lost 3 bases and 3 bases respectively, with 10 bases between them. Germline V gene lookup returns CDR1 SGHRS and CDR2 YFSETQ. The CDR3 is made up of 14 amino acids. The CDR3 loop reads CASSYGGLNQPQHF. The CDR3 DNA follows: TGCGCCAGCAGCTACGGGGGGCTCAATCAGCCCCAGCATTTT.

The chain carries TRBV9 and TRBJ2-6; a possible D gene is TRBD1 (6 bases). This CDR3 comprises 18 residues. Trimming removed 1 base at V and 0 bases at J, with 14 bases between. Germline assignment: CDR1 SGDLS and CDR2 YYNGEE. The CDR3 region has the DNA TGTGCCAGCAGCGTACCCATGGACAGTTTCTCTGGGGCCAACGTCCTGACTTTC. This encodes CASSVPMDSFSGANVLTF.

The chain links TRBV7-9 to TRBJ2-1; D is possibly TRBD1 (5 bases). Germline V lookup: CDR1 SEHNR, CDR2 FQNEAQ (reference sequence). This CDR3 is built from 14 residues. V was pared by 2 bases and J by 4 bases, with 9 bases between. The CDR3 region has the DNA TGTGCCAGCAGCTTATCGGACACGTACAATGAGCAGTTCTTC. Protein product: CASSLSDTYNEQFF.

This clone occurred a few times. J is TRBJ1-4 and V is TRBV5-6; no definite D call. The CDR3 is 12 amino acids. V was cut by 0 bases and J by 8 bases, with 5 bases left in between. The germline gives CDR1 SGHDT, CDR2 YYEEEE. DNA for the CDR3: TGTGCCAGCAGCTTGGATGGCGAAAAACTGTTTTTT. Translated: CASSLDGEKLFF.

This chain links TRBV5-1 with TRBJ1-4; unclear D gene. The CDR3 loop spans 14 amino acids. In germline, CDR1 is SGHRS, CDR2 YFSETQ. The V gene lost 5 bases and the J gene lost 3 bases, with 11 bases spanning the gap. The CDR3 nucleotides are TGCGCCAGCAGTAACTGGGGTGCTAATGAAAAACTGTTTTTT. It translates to CASSNWGANEKLFF.

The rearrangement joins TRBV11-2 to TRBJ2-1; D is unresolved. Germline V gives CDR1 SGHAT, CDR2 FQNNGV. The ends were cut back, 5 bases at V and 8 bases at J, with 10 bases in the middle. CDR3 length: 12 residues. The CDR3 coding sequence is TGTGCCAGCAGCCCCCCCGCGGATGAGCAGTTCTTC. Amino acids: CASSPPADEQFF.

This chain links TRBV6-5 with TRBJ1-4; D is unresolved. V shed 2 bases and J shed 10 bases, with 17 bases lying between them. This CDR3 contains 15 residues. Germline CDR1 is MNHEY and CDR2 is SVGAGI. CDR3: CASSYGGRRLGKLFF. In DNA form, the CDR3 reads TGTGCCAGCAGTTACGGCGGACGCCGACTTGGAAAACTGTTTTTT.

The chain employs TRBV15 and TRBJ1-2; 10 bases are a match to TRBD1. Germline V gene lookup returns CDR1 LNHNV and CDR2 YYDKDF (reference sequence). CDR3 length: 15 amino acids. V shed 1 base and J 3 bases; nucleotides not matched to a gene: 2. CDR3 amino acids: CATSRGTGGDYGYTF. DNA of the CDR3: TGTGCCACCAGCAGAGGGACAGGGGGAGACTATGGCTACACCTTC.

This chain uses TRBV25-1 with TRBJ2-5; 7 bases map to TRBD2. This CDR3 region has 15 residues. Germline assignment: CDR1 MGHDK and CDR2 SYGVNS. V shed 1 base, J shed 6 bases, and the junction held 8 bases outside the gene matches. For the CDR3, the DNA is TGTGCCAGCAGTGAATCGGCAGAGAGCGGGAAGACCCAGTACTTC. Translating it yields CASSESAESGKTQYF.

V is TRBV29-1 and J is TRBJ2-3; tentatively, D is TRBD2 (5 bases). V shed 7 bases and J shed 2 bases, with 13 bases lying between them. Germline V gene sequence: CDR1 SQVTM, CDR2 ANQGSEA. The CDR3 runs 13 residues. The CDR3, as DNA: TGCAGCGGCCGAGGGCCGCTCACAGATACGCAGTATTTT. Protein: CSGRGPLTDTQYF.

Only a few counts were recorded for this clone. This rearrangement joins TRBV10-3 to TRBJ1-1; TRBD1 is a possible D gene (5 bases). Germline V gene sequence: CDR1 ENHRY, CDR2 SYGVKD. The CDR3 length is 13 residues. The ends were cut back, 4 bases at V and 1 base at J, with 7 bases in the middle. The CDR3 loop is CAISGQPNTEAFF. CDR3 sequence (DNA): TGTGCCATCAGTGGACAGCCGAACACTGAAGCTTTCTTT.

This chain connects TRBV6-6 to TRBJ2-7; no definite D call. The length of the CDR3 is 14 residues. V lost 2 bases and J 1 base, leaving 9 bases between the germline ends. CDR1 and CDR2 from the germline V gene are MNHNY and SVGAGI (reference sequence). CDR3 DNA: TGTGCCAGCAGTTACGGGCACAAATCCTACGAGCAGTACGTC. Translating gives CASSYGHKSYEQYV.

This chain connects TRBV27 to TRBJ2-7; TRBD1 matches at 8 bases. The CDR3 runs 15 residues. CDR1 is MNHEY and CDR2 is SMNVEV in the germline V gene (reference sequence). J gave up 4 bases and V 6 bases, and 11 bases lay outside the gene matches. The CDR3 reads CASSRGQGRGYEQYV. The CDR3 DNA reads TGTGCCAGCAGCCGCGGACAGGGACGAGGTTACGAGCAGTACGTC.

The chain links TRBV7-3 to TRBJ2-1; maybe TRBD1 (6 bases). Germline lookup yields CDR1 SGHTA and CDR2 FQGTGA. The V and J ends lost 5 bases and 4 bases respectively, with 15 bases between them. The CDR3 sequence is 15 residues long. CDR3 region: CASSRQGQGYNEQFF. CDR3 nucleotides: TGTGCCAGCAGCAGGCAGGGTCAGGGGTACAATGAGCAGTTCTTC.

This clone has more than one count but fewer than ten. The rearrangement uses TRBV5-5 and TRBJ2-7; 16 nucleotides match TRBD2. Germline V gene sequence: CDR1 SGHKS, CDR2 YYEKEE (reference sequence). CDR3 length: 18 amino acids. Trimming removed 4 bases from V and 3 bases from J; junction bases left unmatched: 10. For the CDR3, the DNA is TGTGCCAGCAGCGAATCTACGGGACTAGCGGGAGGGTTCTACGAGCAGTACTTC. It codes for CASSESTGLAGGFYEQYF.

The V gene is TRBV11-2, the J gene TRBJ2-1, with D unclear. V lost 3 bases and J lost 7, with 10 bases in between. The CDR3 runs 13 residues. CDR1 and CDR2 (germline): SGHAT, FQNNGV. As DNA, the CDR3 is TGTGCCAGCAGCTTTAGACCTTGGAATGAGCAGTTCTTC. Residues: CASSFRPWNEQFF.

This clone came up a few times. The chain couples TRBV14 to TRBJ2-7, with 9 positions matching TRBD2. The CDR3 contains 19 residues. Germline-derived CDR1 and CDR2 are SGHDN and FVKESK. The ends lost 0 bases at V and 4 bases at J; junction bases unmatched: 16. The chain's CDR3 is CASSQDPWASGERWYEQYF. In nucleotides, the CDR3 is TGTGCCAGCAGCCAAGATCCATGGGCTAGCGGGGAGCGTTGGTACGAGCAGTACTTC.